The 7 T cell receptor beta chains in this list originate from one sample, sequenced in a study of technical replicates of blood from a few donors. Clones were sequenced by immunoSEQ multiplex PCR, and TCRdb holds only the in-frame ones, with some missing. The table lists 55,000 to 70,000 clones, just under 90% of them singletons. Material: PBMCs. The source is a human donor in good health. Some clones in this sample may be carry-over from other donors' samples.

This sequence joins TRBV4-1 and TRBJ2-2; TRBD1 is a possible D gene (6 bases). Trimming shortened V by 6 bases and J by 3 bases, and 11 bases separated the two germline ends. Germline V lookup: CDR1 MGHRA, CDR2 YSYEKL. The CDR3 runs to 14 residues. As DNA, the CDR3 is TGCGCCAGCAGATCGGACAGTTACACCGGGGAGCTGTTTTTT. It codes for CASRSDSYTGELFF.

The chain couples TRBV27 to TRBJ1-4; TRBD1 agrees at 10 bases. This CDR3 spans 12 amino acids. Germline CDR1 MNHEY, CDR2 SMNVEV (reference sequence). Unmatched junction bases numbered 2, after V lost 8 bases and J lost 8 bases. The CDR3 coding sequence is TGTGCCAGCGGACAGGGGGTAGAAAAACTGTTTTTT. This encodes CASGQGVEKLFF.

V and J are TRBV5-6 and TRBJ2-7; 8 bases match TRBD1. This CDR3 region has 14 residues. Germline assignment: CDR1 SGHDT and CDR2 YYEEEE. V lost 4 bases to trimming and J lost 3 bases; unmatched junction nucleotides: 6. Written as DNA, the CDR3 is TGTGCCAGCAGCATACGACAGGGGCTCTACGAGCAGTACTTC. Encoded protein: CASSIRQGLYEQYF.

The chain is built from TRBV6-6 and TRBJ1-4; D perhaps matches TRBD1 (6 bases). The germline V gene encodes CDR1 MNHNY and CDR2 SVGAGI (reference sequence). The CDR3 spans 14 residues. Trimming stripped 6 bases from V and 4 bases from J, with 12 bases between. This CDR3 is CASRLTGSNEKLFF. CDR3 nucleotide sequence: TGTGCCAGCAGATTGACAGGAAGTAATGAAAAACTGTTTTTT.

J is TRBJ1-5 and V is TRBV27; D is undetermined. Germline CDR1 MNHEY, CDR2 SMNVEV (reference sequence). Trimming took off 5 bases at V and 0 bases at J, with 5 bases between the two ends. This CDR3 has 13 residues. CDR3 protein: CASSPFSNQPQHF. DNA of the CDR3: TGTGCCAGCAGTCCTTTTAGCAATCAGCCCCAGCATTTT.

This clone came up once. The chain is built from TRBV9 and TRBJ2-3; D is possibly TRBD2 (5 bases). V gave up 0 bases and J gave up 8 bases, with 13 bases separating them. The germline V gene encodes CDR1 SGDLS and CDR2 YYNGEE. This CDR3 comprises 14 residues. CDR3 coding DNA: TGTGCCAGCAGCGTAGCGGGGTTGGCCGGTACGCAGTATTTT. It encodes CASSVAGLAGTQYF.

This clone was observed a single time. V is TRBV2 and J is TRBJ2-7; 7 bases are a match to TRBD1. Per the germline V gene, CDR1 is SNHLY and CDR2 is FYNNEI. Trimming removed 7 bases from V and 3 bases from J; junction bases left unmatched: 0. The CDR3 contains 11 residues. The CDR3 loop is CASTGGYEQYF. The CDR3 DNA reads as TGTGCCAGCACAGGGGGCTACGAGCAGTACTTC.